This T cell receptor beta chain is from a study of blood T cells in healthy people across ages. Study context: When template switching was applied, about one barcoded beta molecule was captured per two T cells.

A sample-barcoded 5' primer and a J-beta primer mix were used in a second PCR of roughly 7 to 11 cycles. Every cDNA molecule carried a tag from a template-switch adaptor bearing 12 random nucleotides. TCRdb reprocessed the 5' RACE reads with MiXCR, giving one entry per CDR3 protein. The data show some 1,800,000 distinct CDR3 sequences, with 30% to 40% seen just once and around 23% held by the top ten. The CDR3 runs to 17 residues. The germline gives CDR1 SGHDN, CDR2 FVKESK. The V end lost 4 bases, the J end lost 1 base, and 17 bases lay between the germline ends. Only a few counts were recorded for this clonotype.

J is TRBJ2-1 and V is TRBV14, with D unclear. Sequencing was carried out using blood. This sequence originates from a human donor in good health. This chain's CDR3 is CASSPYPILGSYNEQFF. In nucleotides, the CDR3 is TGTGCCAGCAGCCCATACCCCATTTTGGGATCCTACAATGAGCAGTTCTTC.